Listed below are T cell receptor beta chains from one sample, sequenced in a study of breast tumors, draining lymph nodes, adjacent tissues. TCRdb ran MiXCR on the multiplex PCR reads and lists one entry per CDR3 protein. The table records about 60,000 distinct CDR3 sequences, roughly 59% of them present only once. The source material was breast tumor tissue. These receptors were collected from a female donor with breast cancer. Some clones in this sample may be carry-over from other donors' samples. Both conserved end residues are part of each CDR3. A D gene is named only where the DNA matches it firmly. A row's size may be missing; if present it is once, few, many or a size class.

cdr3_aa: CASSLGGGRYTGELFF; cdr3_nt: TGTGCCAGCAGCTTAGGGGGAGGGAGGTACACCGGGGAGCTGTTTTTT; v_call: TRBV11-2; clone_size: many; d_call: TRBD2; j_call: TRBJ2-2
cdr3_aa: CASSLIRVNTEAFF; cdr3_nt: TGTGCCAGCAGTTTAATTAGGGTGAACACTGAAGCTTTCTTT; v_call: TRBV28; clone_size: -; d_call: -; j_call: TRBJ1-1
cdr3_aa: CASSLEGGGYNQPQHF; cdr3_nt: TGTGCCAGCAGCTTGGAAGGGGGGGGTTACAATCAGCCCCAGCATTTT; v_call: TRBV5-6; clone_size: -; d_call: -; j_call: TRBJ1-5
cdr3_aa: CASSFLPGTVYNEPQHF; cdr3_nt: TGTGCCAGCAGCTTCCTCCCCGGGACAGTCTACAATGAGCCCCAGCATTTT; v_call: TRBV11-2; clone_size: -; d_call: TRBD1; j_call: TRBJ1-5
cdr3_aa: CATSSYNSPLHF; cdr3_nt: TGTGCCACCAGCTCCTATAATTCACCCCTCCACTTT; v_call: TRBV24-1; clone_size: -; d_call: -; j_call: TRBJ1-6
cdr3_aa: CAVRDQSDEQYF; cdr3_nt: TGTGCCGTCAGGGATCAGTCGGACGAGCAGTACTTC; v_call: TRBV10-3; clone_size: -; d_call: -; j_call: TRBJ2-7
cdr3_aa: CSHSSGSSTDTQYF; cdr3_nt: TGCAGCCACTCTAGCGGGAGTAGCACAGATACGCAGTATTTT; v_call: TRBV20-1; clone_size: many; d_call: TRBD2; j_call: TRBJ2-3
cdr3_aa: CASQASQNTGELFF; cdr3_nt: TGTGCCAGTCAGGCTTCACAGAACACCGGGGAGCTGTTTTTT; v_call: TRBV7-6; clone_size: many; d_call: -; j_call: TRBJ2-2
cdr3_aa: CSAPPLGTSRNEQFF; cdr3_nt: TGCAGTGCTCCCCCACTAGGGACTAGCAGGAATGAGCAGTTCTTC; v_call: TRBV20-1; clone_size: -; d_call: TRBD2; j_call: TRBJ2-1
cdr3_aa: CASSKAEFTDTQYF; cdr3_nt: TGCGCCAGCAGCAAAGCGGAGTTCACAGATACGCAGTATTTT; v_call: TRBV5-1; clone_size: once; d_call: -; j_call: TRBJ2-3